The T cell receptor (beta chain) described here comes from a study of PD-1 blockade in classical Hodgkin lymphoma. Data came from immunoSEQ multiplex PCR; TCRdb stores just in-frame clones and leaves some out. The data show about 37,000 clones, with around 76% seen just once and less than 20% held by the top ten. V gave up 2 bases and J gave up 4 bases, with 11 bases separating them. Germline V lookup: CDR1 MGHRA, CDR2 YSYEKL. The CDR3 has 14 residues. Every patient experienced relapse after autologous stem cell transplantation, and brentuximab vedotin exposure varied. The sequencing here drew on peripheral blood mononuclear cells (PBMCs), taken before the second cycle of nivolumab. This receptor was identified in a human donor with classical Hodgkin lymphoma. This chain joins TRBV4-1 and TRBJ1-2; perhaps TRBD1 as D (5 bases). In nucleotides, the CDR3 is TGCGCCAGCAGCCAATCAACAGGATCCTATGGCTACACCTTC. Its translation is CASSQSTGSYGYTF.